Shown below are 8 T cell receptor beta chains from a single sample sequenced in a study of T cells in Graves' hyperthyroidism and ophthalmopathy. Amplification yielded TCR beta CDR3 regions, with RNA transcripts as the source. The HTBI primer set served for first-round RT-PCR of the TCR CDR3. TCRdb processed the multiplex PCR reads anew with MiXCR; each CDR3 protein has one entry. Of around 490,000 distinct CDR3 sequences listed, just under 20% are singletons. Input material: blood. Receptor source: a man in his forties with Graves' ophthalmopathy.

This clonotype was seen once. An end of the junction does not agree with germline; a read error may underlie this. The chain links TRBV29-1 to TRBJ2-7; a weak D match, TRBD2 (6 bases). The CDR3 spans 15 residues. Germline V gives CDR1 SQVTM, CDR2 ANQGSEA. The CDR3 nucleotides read TGCAGCGTTGAATTGCGGGGCAAATCAACCTACGAGCAGTGCTTC. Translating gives CSVELRGKSTYEQCF.

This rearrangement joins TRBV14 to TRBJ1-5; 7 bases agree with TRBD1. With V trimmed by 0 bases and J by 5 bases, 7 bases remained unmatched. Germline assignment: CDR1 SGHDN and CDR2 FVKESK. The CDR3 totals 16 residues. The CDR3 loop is CASSQEDRVFHQPQHF. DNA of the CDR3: TGTGCCAGCAGCCAAGAAGACAGGGTTTTTCATCAGCCCCAGCATTTT.

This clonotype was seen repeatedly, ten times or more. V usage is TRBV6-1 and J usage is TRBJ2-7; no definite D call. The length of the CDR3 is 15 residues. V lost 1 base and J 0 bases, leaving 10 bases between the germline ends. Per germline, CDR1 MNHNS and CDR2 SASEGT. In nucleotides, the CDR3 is TGTGCCAGCAGTGAAGTCCCCGACGGCTCCTACGAGCAGTACTTC. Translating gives CASSEVPDGSYEQYF.

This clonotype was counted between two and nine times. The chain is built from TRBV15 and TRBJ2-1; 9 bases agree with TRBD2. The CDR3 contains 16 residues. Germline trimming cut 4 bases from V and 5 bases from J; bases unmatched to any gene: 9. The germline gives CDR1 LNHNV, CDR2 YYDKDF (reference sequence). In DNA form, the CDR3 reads TGTGCCACCAGCAAACGGGGACTAGCTCTAAACAATGAGCAGTTCTTC. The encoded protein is CATSKRGLALNNEQFF.

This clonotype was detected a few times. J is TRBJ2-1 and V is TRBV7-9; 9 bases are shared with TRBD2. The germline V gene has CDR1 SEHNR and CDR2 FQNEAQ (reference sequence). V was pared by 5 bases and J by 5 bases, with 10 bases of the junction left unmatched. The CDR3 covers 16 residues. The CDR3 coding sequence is TGTGCCAGCAGCAGACGGGCTAGCGGGACCAACAATGAGCAGTTCTTC. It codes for CASSRRASGTNNEQFF.

This CDR3 is CASGYPPTGTSGRATYNEQFF. The CDR3 coding sequence is TGTGCCAGCGGATACCCCCCTACCGGGACTAGCGGGAGGGCTACCTACAATGAGCAGTTCTTC. J is TRBJ2-1 and V is TRBV11-2, with TRBD2 matching 16 bases. This CDR3 comprises 21 residues. Germline trimming cut 8 bases from V and 2 bases from J; bases unmatched to any gene: 18. Germline CDR1 SGHAT, CDR2 FQNNGV.

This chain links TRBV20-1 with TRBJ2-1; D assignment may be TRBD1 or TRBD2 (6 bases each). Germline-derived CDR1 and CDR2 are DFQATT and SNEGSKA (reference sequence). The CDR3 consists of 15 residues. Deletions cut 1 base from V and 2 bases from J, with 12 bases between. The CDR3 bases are TGCAGTGCTAGAGTAAGGGGGGCCCCCTACAATGAGCAGTTCTTC. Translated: CSARVRGAPYNEQFF.

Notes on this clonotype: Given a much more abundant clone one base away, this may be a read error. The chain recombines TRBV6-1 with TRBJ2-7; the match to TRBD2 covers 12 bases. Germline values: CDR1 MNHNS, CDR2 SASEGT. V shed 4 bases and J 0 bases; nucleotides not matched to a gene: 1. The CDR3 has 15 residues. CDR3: CASSATSGSSYEQYF. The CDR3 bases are TGTGCCAGCAGTGCGACTAGCGGGAGCTCCTACGAGCAGTACTTC.